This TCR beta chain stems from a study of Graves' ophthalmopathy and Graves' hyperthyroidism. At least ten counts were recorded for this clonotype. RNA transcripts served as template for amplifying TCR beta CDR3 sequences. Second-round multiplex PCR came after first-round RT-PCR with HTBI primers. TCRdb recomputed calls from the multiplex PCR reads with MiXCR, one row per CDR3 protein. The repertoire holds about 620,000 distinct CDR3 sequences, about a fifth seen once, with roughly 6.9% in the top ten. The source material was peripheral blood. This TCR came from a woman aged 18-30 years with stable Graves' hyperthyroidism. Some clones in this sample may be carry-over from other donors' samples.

CDR3 protein: CASRVGAGETQYF. The CDR3 DNA reads TGTGCCAGCCGGGTGGGAGCCGGAGAGACCCAGTACTTC. The chain is built from TRBV27 and TRBJ2-5; D is perhaps TRBD2 (5 bases). Germline values: CDR1 MNHEY, CDR2 SMNVEV (reference sequence). Trimming stripped 8 bases from V and 4 bases from J, with 14 bases between. The CDR3 runs 13 residues.